This T cell receptor (beta chain) was found in a study of T cell responses to AZD1222 COVID-19 vaccine. The repertoire was sequenced with immunoSEQ multiplex PCR; TCRdb's copy has only in-frame clones and lacks some. This sample carries more than 250,000 clones, approximately 95% of them seen once, and the ten largest clones take roughly 0.51%. Of note for this clone: The antigen remains undetermined.

Study-wide results and caveats: Without day 14 samples, only post-peak T cell repertoires were studied.

Sequencing used peripheral blood, obtained on day 0 of AZD1222 vaccination. This clonotype was sampled from an adult in good health.

DNA for the CDR3: TGTGCCAGCAGCAACCACATTATAGAAAAACTGTTTTTT. Translating it yields CASSNHIIEKLFF. This chain connects TRBV21-1 to TRBJ1-4; the listed D gene, TRBD1, was not tested against the DNA. TRBV21-1 is a known pseudogene. The CDR3 is 13 amino acids.